The clone carrying this T cell receptor (beta chain) was seen only a few times. Its antigen is currently unknown. The PCR used 60 Vbeta and 13 Jbeta primers. Clones were sequenced by immunoSEQ multiplex PCR, and TCRdb holds only the in-frame ones, with some missing. The sample contains 100,000 to 150,000 clones, about three quarters of which appear only once. The data stem from a study of cytomegalovirus exposure and HLA in healthy donors. Germline assignment: CDR1 MNHNS and CDR2 SASEGT. The CDR3 has 15 amino acids. J lost 3 bases, V lost 4 bases, and 6 bases had no gene match. Study-level results: In vitro confirmation showed a few CMV-associated chains to be CMV antigen specific.

This sequence originates from a man younger than 40 in good health and CMV-seronegative. This chain joins TRBV6-1 and TRBJ1-5, with TRBD1 identical over 7 bases. Sequencing used PBMCs. The CDR3 DNA follows: TGTGCCAGCAGTGCTCAGGGACAGAACAATCAGCCCCAGCATTTT. Translating it yields CASSAQGQNNQPQHF.